This T cell receptor beta chain was found in a study of T cells after yellow fever vaccination. Findings and caveats of the study: Secondary responses were weaker yet peaked faster, day 5 versus 15. Post-booster repertoires again held most primary-vaccination clones (about 95% CD4, 80% to 90% CD8). Clonotype sharing between CD4 and CD8 compartments was small.

There are 15 residues in the CDR3. V was pared by 5 bases and J by 1 base, with 5 bases of the junction left unmatched. Germline values: CDR1 LNHDA, CDR2 SQIVND (reference sequence). This clonotype has a handful of counts. Its antigen is not known. TCRdb independently ran MiXCR on the 5' RACE reads; one entry per CDR3 protein. The data hold hundreds of thousands of distinct CDR3 sequences, with roughly 3.9% observed a single time. Sequencing was performed on PBMCs, taken 5 days after the yellow fever booster vaccination. The V and J genes are TRBV19 and TRBJ2-3; 8 positions match TRBD2. This TCR was sampled from a man between 18 and 35 years old who received the YFV17D yellow fever vaccine. The CDR3 region has the DNA TGTGCCAGTAGTCCCTCAGCGGGGGGCACAGATACGCAGTATTTT. Its translation: CASSPSAGGTDTQYF.